Listed below are T cell receptor beta chains from one sample, sequenced in a study of cytomegalovirus exposure and HLA in healthy donors. The protocol was immunoSEQ multiplex PCR, while the TCRdb copy is restricted to in-frame clones and leaves out a portion. The repertoire has 90,000 to 100,000 clones, approximately 79% of them found once; the top ten carry approximately 1.8%. Sequences were obtained from PBMCs. These receptors were taken from a male donor in good health and CMV-seronegative. Each CDR3 is given with its conserved first and last residue. Size is omitted from some rows. Given values are once, few, many or a class for expanded clones.

clone_size	v_call	j_call	cdr3_aa
NA	TRBV29-1	TRBJ1-1	CSVEVYNEAFF
NA	TRBV7-8	TRBJ2-1	CASSSGQKLHNEQFF
NA	TRBV5-1	TRBJ1-4	CASSFLSGTGSEKLFF
NA	TRBV6-4	TRBJ2-7	CASRYRLYEQYF
NA	TRBV5-4	TRBJ1-3	CASSLYTADTIYF
NA	TRBV13	TRBJ2-1	CASRHRGGVDNEQFF
NA	TRBV15	TRBJ2-7	CATSRLGQGISYEQYF
NA	TRBV30	TRBJ1-1	CAGRDGGEAFF
NA	TRBV6-5	TRBJ2-7	CASSDGLAVYEQYF
few	TRBV5-1	TRBJ1-1	CASSSGIEAFF
NA	TRBV6-8	TRBJ2-7	CASSYTGQVREQYF
NA	TRBV29-1	TRBJ2-7	CSVEVGRNEQYF
many	TRBV7-9	TRBJ2-1	CASSDGDTLGEQFF
NA	TRBV29-1	TRBJ1-1	CSVVRQGAGEAFF
NA	TRBV13	TRBJ2-1	CASSSTGTASYNEQFF
NA	TRBV5-4	TRBJ1-5	CASSFGGNQPQHF
NA	TRBV6-5	TRBJ2-1	CARLTTLKKNEQFF
NA	TRBV28	TRBJ2-2	CASIPPGGTGELFF
NA	TRBV19	TRBJ2-7	CASSIQWTGRPNRGYEQYF
NA	TRBV28	TRBJ2-3	CASSNIAGSSADTQYF
once	TRBV6-5	TRBJ2-3	CASSYSEWADTQYF
NA	TRBV10-3	TRBJ2-5	CAISDDSKETQYF
once	TRBV6-5	TRBJ2-7	CASRTMRQSSYEQYF
NA	TRBV27	TRBJ2-7	CASSFDRASYEQYF
NA	TRBV27	TRBJ2-5	CASSPRTGGLKTQYF
NA	TRBV7-9	TRBJ2-3	CASSLVSGSPADTQYF
NA	TRBV29-1	TRBJ1-1	CSVVGGEVGAFF
NA	TRBV4-3	TRBJ2-6	CASKYSTGMGGANVLTF
few	TRBV4-3	TRBJ2-2	CASSQGHRGLTIGELFF
NA	TRBV30	TRBJ2-3	CAWSVRAGTDTQYF
NA	TRBV2	TRBJ2-7	CASSGMDSAYEQYF
once	TRBV5-4	TRBJ2-7	CASSLEDIRGQYF
NA	TRBV28	TRBJ1-1	CASSFLQGEAFF
few	TRBV7-2	TRBJ2-7	CASQGAGATGEQYF
few	TRBV25-1	TRBJ2-7	CASTSGTGVYEQYF
NA	TRBV18	TRBJ2-7	CASSPASRSYEQYF
NA	TRBV11-3	TRBJ2-3	CASSLGAVAGDLPDTQYF
once	TRBV14	TRBJ2-1	CASSQDAGVGEQFF
once	TRBV27	TRBJ2-1	CASSFGQRNYNEQFF
NA	TRBV29-1	NA	CSVVGTGRTYEQYF
NA	TRBV7-6	TRBJ1-3	CASSPDRAGNTIYF
NA	TRBV6-5	TRBJ2-3	CASSYARVTDTQYF
NA	TRBV5-6	TRBJ2-7	CASTLDDLEQYF
NA	TRBV5-4	TRBJ1-4	CASSLGGGQTNEKLFF
NA	TRBV7-3	TRBJ2-3	CASSLLSGGSTDTQYF
NA	TRBV29-1	TRBJ2-2	CSVSPGASGELFF
NA	TRBV13	TRBJ2-1	CASSFGLAGYNEQFF
NA	TRBV29-1	TRBJ2-5	CSVEGGDGPSGSPGETQYF
NA	TRBV28	TRBJ1-1	CASSYATGVNTEAFF
many	TRBV6-4	TRBJ2-1	CASSVDSNNEQFF
once	TRBV4-3	TRBJ1-2	CASSQGQTYGYTF
NA	TRBV25-1	TRBJ2-2	CASSEQGMKTGELFF
NA	TRBV7-6	TRBJ1-1	CASTDRGIAEAFF